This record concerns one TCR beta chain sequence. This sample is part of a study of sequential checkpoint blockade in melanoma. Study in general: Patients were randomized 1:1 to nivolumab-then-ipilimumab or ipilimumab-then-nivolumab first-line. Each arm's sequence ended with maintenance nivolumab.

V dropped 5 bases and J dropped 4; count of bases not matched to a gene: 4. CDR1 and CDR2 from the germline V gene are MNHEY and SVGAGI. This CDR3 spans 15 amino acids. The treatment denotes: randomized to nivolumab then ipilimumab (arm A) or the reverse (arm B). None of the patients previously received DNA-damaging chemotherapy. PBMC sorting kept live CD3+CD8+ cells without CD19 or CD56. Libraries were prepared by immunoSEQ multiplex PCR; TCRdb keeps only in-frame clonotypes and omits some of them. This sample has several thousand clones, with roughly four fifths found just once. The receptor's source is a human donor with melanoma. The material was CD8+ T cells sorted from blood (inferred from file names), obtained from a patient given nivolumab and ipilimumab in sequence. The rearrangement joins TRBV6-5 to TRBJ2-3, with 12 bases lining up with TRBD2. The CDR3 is CASSKTSGGPDTQYF. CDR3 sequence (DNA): TGTGCCAGCAGTAAGACTAGCGGGGGTCCAGATACGCAGTATTTT.